Listed below are T cell receptor beta chains from one sample, sequenced in a study of T cells in localized non-small cell lung cancer. Data came from immunoSEQ multiplex PCR; TCRdb stores just in-frame clones and leaves some out. The sample holds approximately 5,300 clones, around a third seen once. Sequenced here: lung tumor tissue, sampled before any cancer treatment. The receptor set was obtained from a male donor at least 60 years old with stage III lung adenocarcinoma. Both conserved end residues are part of each CDR3. A D gene is named only where the DNA matches it firmly. Part of the rows lack a size; the others show once, few, many or a class for expanded clones.

size	J	D	V	CDR3	DNA
medium-sized	TRBJ2-3	TRBD1	TRBV11-3	CASSLGQGDHTDTQYF	TGTGCCAGCAGCTTGGGACAGGGCGATCACACAGATACGCAGTATTTT
.	TRBJ1-2	.	TRBV2	CASSRGREHPTF	TGTGCCAGCAGCAGAGGGCGGGAACATCCCACCTTC
once	TRBJ2-1	.	TRBV19	CASSILDNNEQFF	TGTGCCAGTAGTATTTTGGACAACAATGAGCAGTTCTTC
.	TRBJ2-3	.	TRBV11-3	CASSLMARSTDTQYF	TGTGCCAGCAGCTTAATGGCCAGGAGCACAGATACGCAGTATTTT
.	TRBJ2-1	.	TRBV19	CASSLIGGDFPSYNEQFF	TGTGCCAGTAGTCTCATTGGCGGGGACTTCCCCTCCTACAATGAGCAGTTCTTC
.	TRBJ2-2	.	TRBV11-3	CASSEGAGTGTGELFF	TGTGCCAGCAGCGAGGGGGCCGGGACTGGAACCGGGGAGCTGTTTTTT
few	TRBJ2-7	.	TRBV15	CATSRDGRGSYEQYF	TGTGCCACCAGCAGAGATGGGCGCGGATCCTACGAGCAGTACTTC
few	TRBJ2-2	.	TRBV6-8	CASSRNTGELFF	TGTGCCAGCAGCCGGAACACCGGGGAGCTGTTTTTT
few	TRBJ2-2	TRBD2	TRBV9	CASSVGTSFTGELFF	TGTGCCAGCAGCGTAGGGACTAGCTTCACCGGGGAGCTGTTTTTT
few	TRBJ2-3	TRBD2	TRBV19	CASSLTEGLAGADTQYF	TGTGCCAGTAGTCTAACCGAAGGACTAGCGGGAGCAGATACGCAGTATTTT
once	TRBJ2-7	.	TRBV18	CASSPPRVGGEQYF	TGTGCCAGCTCACCACCGCGCGTTGGGGGCGAGCAGTACTTC
.	TRBJ1-5	TRBD1	TRBV6-8	CAVTGDGNQPQHF	TGTGCCGTTACAGGGGATGGCAATCAGCCCCAGCATTTT
.	TRBJ2-2	.	TRBV30	CAWSPIRSNTGELFF	TGTGCCTGGAGTCCCATAAGATCGAACACCGGGGAGCTGTTTTTT
few	TRBJ1-1	.	TRBV29-1	CSVETRAEAFF	TGCAGCGTTGAAACCAGGGCTGAAGCTTTCTTT
few	TRBJ2-2	.	TRBV9	CASSLRQSGELFF	TGTGCCAGCAGCCTCCGACAGTCCGGGGAGCTGTTTTTT
few	TRBJ2-7	TRBD1	TRBV5-1	CASTLGTGVSSYEQYF	TGCGCCAGCACTTTGGGTACAGGGGTTTCCTCCTACGAGCAGTACTTC
.	TRBJ2-7	TRBD2	TRBV10-3	CASSEGSGGASYEQYF	TGTGCCAGCAGTGAGGGTAGCGGGGGAGCCTCCTACGAGCAGTACTTC
few	TRBJ2-5	.	TRBV6-8	CASSYGAWGAEQETQYF	TGTGCCAGCAGTTACGGGGCCTGGGGAGCGGAGCAAGAGACCCAGTACTTC
few	TRBJ2-3	TRBD1	TRBV9	CASSERDRGAKDTQYF	TGTGCCAGCAGCGAGAGGGACAGGGGGGCTAAAGATACGCAGTATTTT
.	TRBJ2-3	TRBD2	TRBV5-1	CASRRTSGRAVRDTQYF	TGCGCCAGCAGGAGGACTAGCGGGAGGGCCGTGAGAGATACGCAGTATTTT
few	TRBJ1-5	.	TRBV11-3	CASSWGLNSNQPQHF	TGTGCCAGCAGCTGGGGACTAAATAGCAATCAGCCCCAGCATTTT
.	TRBJ1-5	TRBD1	TRBV6-8	CASYRGGNQPQHF	TGTGCCAGCTACAGGGGGGGCAATCAGCCCCAGCATTTT
few	TRBJ2-4	TRBD1	TRBV5-1	CASSLEGTAFKNIQYF	TGCGCCAGCAGCTTAGAAGGGACAGCGTTCAAAAACATTCAGTACTTC
few	TRBJ2-7	.	TRBV30	CAWSVSGNYEQYF	TGTGCCTGGAGTGTATCAGGGAACTACGAGCAGTACTTC
.	TRBJ1-5	.	TRBV5-1	CASSLEGGGQPQHF	TGCGCCAGCAGCTTGGAGGGGGGCGGACAGCCCCAGCATTTT
.	TRBJ1-1	.	TRBV6-8	CATQSFDTEAFF	TGTGCCACCCAGAGTTTCGACACTGAAGCTTTCTTT
.	TRBJ2-1	TRBD1	TRBV7-2	CASSRTGYNEQFF	TGTGCCAGCAGCAGGACAGGTTACAATGAGCAGTTCTTC
.	TRBJ2-2	TRBD1	TRBV11-3	CASSLWGQGKIGELFF	TGTGCCAGCAGCTTATGGGGACAGGGAAAGATCGGGGAGCTGTTTTTT
few	TRBJ1-1	TRBD1	TRBV28	CASSPTGEAEAFF	TGTGCCAGCAGTCCCACAGGGGAAGCTGAAGCTTTCTTT